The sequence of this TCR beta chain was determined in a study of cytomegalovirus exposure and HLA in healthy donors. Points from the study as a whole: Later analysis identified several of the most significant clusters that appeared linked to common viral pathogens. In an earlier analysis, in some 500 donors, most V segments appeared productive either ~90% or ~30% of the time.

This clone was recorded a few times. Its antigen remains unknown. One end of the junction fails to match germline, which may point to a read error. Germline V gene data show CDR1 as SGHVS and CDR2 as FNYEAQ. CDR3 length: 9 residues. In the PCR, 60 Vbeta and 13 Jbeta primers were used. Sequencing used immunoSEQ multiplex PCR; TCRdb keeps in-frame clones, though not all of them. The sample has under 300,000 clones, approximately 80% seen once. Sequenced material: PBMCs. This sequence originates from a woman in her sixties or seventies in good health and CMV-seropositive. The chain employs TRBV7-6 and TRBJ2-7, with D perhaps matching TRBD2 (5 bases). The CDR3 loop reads CASSLDRGF. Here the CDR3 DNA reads TGTGCCAGCAGCTTAGACCGGGGCTTC.